This TCR beta chain was identified during a study of T cell responses to AZD1222 COVID-19 vaccine. Assay used: immunoSEQ multiplex PCR; TCRdb lists only in-frame clones, some missing. This sample carries 100,000 to 150,000 clones, around 89% of them seen once, and the ten largest clones take roughly 7%. V was cut by 4 bases and J by 4 bases, with 12 bases left in between. The CDR3 is 13 amino acids. Germline V lookup: CDR1 SGHNT, CDR2 YYREEE (reference sequence). On this clone itself: The antigen is undetermined.

Findings and limits, study-wide: There were mostly white British donors and more females than males, and clonal diversity was possibly underestimated.

The clonotype was recovered from an adult who received the AZD1222 COVID-19 vaccine. Sample: peripheral blood, taken 28 days after the second AZD1222 dose. The chain is built from TRBV5-4 and TRBJ2-7, with a possible D match to TRBD2 (5 bases). As DNA, the CDR3 is TGTGCCAGCAGCCCCGATAGCGAGTACGAGCAGTACTTC. Its protein is CASSPDSEYEQYF.